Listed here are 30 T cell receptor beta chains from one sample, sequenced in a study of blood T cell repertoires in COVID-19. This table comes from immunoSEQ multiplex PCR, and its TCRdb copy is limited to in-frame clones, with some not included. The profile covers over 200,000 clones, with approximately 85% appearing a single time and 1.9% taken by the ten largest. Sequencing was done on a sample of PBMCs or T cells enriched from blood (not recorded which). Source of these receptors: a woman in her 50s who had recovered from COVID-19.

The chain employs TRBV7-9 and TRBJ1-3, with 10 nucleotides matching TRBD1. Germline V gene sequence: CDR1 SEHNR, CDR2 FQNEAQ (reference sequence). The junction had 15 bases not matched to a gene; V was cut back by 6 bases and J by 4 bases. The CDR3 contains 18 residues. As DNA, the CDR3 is TGTGCCAGCAGTCGACAGAGTCCGGGACAGGGGAGAGGAAACACCATATATTTT. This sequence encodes CASSRQSPGQGRGNTIYF. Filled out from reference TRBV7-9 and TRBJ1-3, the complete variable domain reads DTGVSQNPRHKITKRGQNVTFRCDPISEHNRLYWYRQTLGQGPEFLTYFQNEAQLEKSRLLSDRFSAERPKGSFSTLEIQRTEQGDSAMYLCASSRQSPGQGRGNTIYFGEGSWLTVV.

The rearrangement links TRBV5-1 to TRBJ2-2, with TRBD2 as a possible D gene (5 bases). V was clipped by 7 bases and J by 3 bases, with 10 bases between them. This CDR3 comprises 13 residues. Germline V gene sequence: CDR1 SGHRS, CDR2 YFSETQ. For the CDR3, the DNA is TGCGCCAGCTGGGAGTGGGACACCGGGGAGCTGTTTTTT. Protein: CASWEWDTGELFF.

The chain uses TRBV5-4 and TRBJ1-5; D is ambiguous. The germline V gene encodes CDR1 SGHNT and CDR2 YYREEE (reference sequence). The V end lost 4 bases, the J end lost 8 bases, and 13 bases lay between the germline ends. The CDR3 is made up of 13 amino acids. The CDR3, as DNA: TGTGCCAGCAGCCCCGGGATTCTAGAGCCCCAGCATTTT. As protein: CASSPGILEPQHF.

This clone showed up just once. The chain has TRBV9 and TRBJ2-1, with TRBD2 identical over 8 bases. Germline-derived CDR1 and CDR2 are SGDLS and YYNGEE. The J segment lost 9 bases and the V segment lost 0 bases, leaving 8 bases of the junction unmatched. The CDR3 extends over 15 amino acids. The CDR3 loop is CASSVGPQRESEQFF. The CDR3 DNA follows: TGTGCCAGCAGCGTAGGGCCCCAGCGGGAGTCTGAGCAGTTCTTC.

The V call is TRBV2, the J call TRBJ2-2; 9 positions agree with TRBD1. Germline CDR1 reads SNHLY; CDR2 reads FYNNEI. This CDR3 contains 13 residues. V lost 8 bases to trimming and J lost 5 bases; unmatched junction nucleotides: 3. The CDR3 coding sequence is TGTGCCAGCGGGACAGGGCGAACCGGGGAGCTGTTTTTT. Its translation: CASGTGRTGELFF.

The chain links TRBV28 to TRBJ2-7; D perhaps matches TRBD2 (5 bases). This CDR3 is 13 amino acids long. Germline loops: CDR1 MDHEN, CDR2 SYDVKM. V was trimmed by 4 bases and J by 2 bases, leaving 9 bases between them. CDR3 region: CASSYTEAYEQYF. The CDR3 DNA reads TGTGCCAGCAGTTATACGGAGGCCTACGAGCAGTACTTC.

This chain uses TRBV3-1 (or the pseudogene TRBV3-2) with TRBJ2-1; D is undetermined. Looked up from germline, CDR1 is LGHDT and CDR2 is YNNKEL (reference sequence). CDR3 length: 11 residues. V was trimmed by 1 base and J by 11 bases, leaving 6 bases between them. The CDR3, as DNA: TGTGCCAGCAGCCAAGGCAGAAAGCAGTTCTTC. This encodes CASSQGRKQFF.

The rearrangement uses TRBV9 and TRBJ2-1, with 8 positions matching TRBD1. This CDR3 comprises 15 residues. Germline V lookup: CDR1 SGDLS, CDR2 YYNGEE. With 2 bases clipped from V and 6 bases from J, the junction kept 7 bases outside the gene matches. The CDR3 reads CASSVGQASLNEQFF. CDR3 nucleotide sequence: TGTGCCAGCAGCGTGGGACAGGCATCTCTCAATGAGCAGTTCTTC.

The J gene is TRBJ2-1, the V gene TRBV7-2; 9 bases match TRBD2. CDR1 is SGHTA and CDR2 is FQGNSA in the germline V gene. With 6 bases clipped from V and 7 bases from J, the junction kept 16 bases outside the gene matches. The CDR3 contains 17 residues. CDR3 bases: TGTGCCAGCAGTCCTAGCCCGACTAGCGGTTGGGGGAATGAGCAGTTCTTC. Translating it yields CASSPSPTSGWGNEQFF.

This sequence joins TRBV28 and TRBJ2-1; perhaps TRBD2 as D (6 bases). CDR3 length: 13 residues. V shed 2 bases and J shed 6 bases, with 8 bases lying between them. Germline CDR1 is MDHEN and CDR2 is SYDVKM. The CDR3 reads CASSLGTSNEQFF. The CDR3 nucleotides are TGTGCCAGCAGTTTAGGGACTTCCAATGAGCAGTTCTTC.

For the CDR3, the DNA is TGTGCCAGTAGTCGTCACCAGGGTTTTGATGGCTACACCTTC. Residues: CASSRHQGFDGYTF. This chain connects TRBV19 to TRBJ1-2; D possibly corresponds to TRBD1 (5 bases). Germline CDR1 reads LNHDA; CDR2 reads SQIVND (reference sequence). V was shortened by 5 bases and J by 6 bases, with 16 bases between the two germline ends. There are 14 residues in the CDR3.

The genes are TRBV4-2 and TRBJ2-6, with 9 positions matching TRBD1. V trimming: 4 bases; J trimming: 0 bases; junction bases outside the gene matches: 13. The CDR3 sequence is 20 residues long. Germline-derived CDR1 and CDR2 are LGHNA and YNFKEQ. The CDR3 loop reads CASSLTARTGASSGANVLTF. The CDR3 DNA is TGTGCCAGCAGCCTGACGGCCCGGACAGGGGCGAGCTCTGGGGCCAACGTCCTGACTTTC.

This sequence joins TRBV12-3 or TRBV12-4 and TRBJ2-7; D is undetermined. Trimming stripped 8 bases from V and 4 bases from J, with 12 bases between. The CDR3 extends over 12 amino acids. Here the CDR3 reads CASATLRYEQYF. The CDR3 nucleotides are TGTGCCAGCGCCACCCTGAGGTACGAGCAGTACTTC.

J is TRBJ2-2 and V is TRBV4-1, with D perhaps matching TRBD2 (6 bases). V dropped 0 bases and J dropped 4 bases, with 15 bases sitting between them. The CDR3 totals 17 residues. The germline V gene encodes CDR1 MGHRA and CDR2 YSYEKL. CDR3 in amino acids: CASSQERGLRGTGELFF. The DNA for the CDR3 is TGCGCCAGCAGCCAAGAGCGGGGTTTGAGGGGCACCGGGGAGCTGTTTTTT.

The CDR3 bases are TGTGCCAGCAGTTTGGGGCAGGGACAGTCACCCCTCCACTTT. Its protein product is CASSLGQGQSPLHF. This chain connects TRBV27 to TRBJ1-6; 7 nucleotides match TRBD1. The length of the CDR3 is 14 residues. The trim removed 3 bases at V and 10 bases at J, leaving 6 bases unmatched. Germline CDR1 and CDR2: MNHEY and SMNVEV (reference sequence).

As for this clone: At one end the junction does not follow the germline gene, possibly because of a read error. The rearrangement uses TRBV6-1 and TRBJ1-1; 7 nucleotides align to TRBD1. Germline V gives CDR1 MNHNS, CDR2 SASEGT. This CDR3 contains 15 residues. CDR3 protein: CASGDRDSHNTEAFF. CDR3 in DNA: TGTGCCAGCGGTGACAGGGATAGCCATAACACTGAAGCTTTCTTT.

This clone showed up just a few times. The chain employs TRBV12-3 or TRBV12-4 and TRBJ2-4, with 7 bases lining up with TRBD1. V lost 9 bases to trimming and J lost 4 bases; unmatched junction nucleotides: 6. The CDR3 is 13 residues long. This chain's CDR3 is CAREGQRKNIQYF. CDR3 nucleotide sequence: TGTGCCAGAGAGGGACAGCGAAAAAACATTCAGTACTTC.

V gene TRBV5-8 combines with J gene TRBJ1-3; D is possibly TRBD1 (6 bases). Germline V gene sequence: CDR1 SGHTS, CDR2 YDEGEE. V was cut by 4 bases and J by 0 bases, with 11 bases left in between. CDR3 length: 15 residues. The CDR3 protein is CASSLGQSSGNTIYF. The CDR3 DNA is TGTGCCAGCAGCCTAGGACAGAGCTCTGGAAACACCATATATTTT.

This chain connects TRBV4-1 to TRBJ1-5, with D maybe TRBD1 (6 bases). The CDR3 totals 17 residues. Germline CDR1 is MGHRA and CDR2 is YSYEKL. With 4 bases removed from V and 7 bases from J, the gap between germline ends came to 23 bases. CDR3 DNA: TGCGCCAGCAGCCTCCTCCCCCGCGGAACAGGGCACCAGCCCCAGCATTTT. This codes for CASSLLPRGTGHQPQHF.

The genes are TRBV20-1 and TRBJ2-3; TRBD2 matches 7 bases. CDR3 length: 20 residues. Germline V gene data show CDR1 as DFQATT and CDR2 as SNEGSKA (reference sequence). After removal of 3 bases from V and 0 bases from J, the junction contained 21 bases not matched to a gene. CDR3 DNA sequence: TGCAGTGCTAGTCTCCTCAGGGAAGGGGCCGCTAGCGGTAGCACAGATACGCAGTATTTT. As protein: CSASLLREGAASGSTDTQYF.

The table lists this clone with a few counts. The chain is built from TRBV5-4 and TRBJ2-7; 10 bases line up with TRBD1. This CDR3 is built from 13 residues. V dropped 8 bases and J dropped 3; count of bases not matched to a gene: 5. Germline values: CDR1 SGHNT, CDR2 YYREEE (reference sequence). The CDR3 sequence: CARGTGVDYEQYF. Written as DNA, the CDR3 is TGTGCCAGAGGGACAGGGGTGGACTACGAGCAGTACTTC. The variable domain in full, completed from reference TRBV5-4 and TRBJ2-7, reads ETGVTQSPTHLIKTRGQQVTLRCSSQSGHNTVSWYQQALGQGPQFIFQYYREEENGRGNFPPRFSGLQFPNYSSELNVNALELDDSALYLCARGTGVDYEQYFGPGTRLTVT.

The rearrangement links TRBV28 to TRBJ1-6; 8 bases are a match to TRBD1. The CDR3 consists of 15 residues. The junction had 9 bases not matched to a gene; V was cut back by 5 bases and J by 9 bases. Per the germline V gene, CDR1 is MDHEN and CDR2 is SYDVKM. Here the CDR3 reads CASSPGQGAGSPLHF. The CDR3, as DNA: TGTGCCAGCAGTCCGGGGCAGGGGGCAGGTTCACCCCTCCACTTT.

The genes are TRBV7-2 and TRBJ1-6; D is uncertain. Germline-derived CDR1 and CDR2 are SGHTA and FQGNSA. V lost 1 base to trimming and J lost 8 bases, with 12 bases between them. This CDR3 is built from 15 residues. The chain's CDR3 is CASSLDWFPDSPLHF. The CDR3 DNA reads TGTGCCAGCAGCTTAGACTGGTTCCCCGATTCACCCCTCCACTTT.

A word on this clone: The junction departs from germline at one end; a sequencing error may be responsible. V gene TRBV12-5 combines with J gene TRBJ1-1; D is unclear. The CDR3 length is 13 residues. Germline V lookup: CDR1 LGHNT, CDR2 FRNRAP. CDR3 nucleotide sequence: TGTGCTAGTGGTTTCGGCGGGAACTCTGAAGCTTTCTTT. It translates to CASGFGGNSEAFF.

The CDR3 loop is CASSIGSGITNYGYTF. In nucleotides, the CDR3 is TGTGCCAGTAGTATAGGTTCGGGAATCACTAACTATGGCTACACCTTC. V is TRBV19 and J is TRBJ1-2; no firm D call. V dropped 1 base and J dropped 0 bases, with 12 bases sitting between them. The CDR3 covers 16 residues. Germline CDR1 is LNHDA and CDR2 is SQIVND (reference sequence).

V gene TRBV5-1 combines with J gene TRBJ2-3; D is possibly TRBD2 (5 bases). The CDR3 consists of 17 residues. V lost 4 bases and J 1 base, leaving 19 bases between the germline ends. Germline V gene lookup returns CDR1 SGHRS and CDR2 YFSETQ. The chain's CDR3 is CASSPLEAVLRTDTQYF. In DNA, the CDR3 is TGCGCCAGCAGCCCCCTCGAAGCGGTCCTTCGCACAGATACGCAGTATTTT.

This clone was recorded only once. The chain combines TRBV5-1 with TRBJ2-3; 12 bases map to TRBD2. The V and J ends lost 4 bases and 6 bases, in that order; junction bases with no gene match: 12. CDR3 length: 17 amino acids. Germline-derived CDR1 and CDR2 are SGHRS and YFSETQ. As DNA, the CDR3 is TGCGCCAGCAGCCTGACTAGCGGGAGTTTTCGCGCTGATACGCAGTATTTT. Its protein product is CASSLTSGSFRADTQYF.

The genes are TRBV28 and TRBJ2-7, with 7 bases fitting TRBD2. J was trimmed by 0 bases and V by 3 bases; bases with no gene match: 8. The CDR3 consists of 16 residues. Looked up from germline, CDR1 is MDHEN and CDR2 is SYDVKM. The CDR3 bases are TGTGCCAGCAGTTTTTCAGCGGGGCCGACCTCCTACGAGCAGTACTTC. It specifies CASSFSAGPTSYEQYF.

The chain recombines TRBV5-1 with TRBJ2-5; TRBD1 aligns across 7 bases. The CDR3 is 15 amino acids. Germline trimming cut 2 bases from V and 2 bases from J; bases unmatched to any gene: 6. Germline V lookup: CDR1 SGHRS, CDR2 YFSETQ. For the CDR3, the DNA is TGCGCCAGCAGCTTCCTAGGACAGGATCAAGAGACCCAGTACTTC. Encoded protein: CASSFLGQDQETQYF.

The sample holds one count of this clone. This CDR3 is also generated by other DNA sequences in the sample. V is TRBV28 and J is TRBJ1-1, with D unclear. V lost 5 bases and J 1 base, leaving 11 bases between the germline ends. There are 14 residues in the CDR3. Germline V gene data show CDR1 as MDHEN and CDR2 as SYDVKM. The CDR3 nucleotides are TGTGCCAGCAGTCCCCCTACAGCGAACACTGAAGCTTTCTTT. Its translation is CASSPPTANTEAFF.